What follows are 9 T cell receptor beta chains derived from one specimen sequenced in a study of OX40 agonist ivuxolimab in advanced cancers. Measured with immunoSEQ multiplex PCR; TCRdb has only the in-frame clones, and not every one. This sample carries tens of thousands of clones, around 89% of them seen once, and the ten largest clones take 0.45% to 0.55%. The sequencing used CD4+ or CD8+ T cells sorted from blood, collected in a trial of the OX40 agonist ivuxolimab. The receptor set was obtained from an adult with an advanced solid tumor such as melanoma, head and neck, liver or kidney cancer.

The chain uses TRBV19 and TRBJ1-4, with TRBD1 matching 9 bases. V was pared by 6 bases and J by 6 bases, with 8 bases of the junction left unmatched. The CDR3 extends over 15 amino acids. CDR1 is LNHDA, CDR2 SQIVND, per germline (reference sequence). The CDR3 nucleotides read TGTGCCAGTAGACCCGACAGGGGGTGGGATGAAAAACTGTTTTTT. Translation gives CASRPDRGWDEKLFF.

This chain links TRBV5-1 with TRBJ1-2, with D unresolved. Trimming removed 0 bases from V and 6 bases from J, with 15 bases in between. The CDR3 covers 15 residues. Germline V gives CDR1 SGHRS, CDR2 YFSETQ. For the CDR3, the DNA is TGCGCCAGCAGCTTGGAGCCAGTCGCGAATAATGGCTACACCTTC. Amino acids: CASSLEPVANNGYTF.

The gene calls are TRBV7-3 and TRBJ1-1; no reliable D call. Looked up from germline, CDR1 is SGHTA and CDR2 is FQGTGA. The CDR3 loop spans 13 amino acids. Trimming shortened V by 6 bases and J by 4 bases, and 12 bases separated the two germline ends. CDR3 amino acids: CASSLGSATEAFF. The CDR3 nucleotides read TGTGCCAGCAGTTTGGGGTCGGCCACTGAAGCTTTCTTT.

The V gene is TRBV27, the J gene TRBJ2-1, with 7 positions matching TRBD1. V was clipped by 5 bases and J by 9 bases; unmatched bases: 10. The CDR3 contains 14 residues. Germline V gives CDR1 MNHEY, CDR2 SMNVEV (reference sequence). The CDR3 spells CASSTPSYRGEQFF. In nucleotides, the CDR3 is TGTGCCAGCAGTACGCCGTCTTACAGGGGTGAGCAGTTCTTC.

The CDR3 sequence: CASSHPGAANEKLFF. CDR3 bases: TGCGCCAGCAGCCACCCGGGGGCCGCTAATGAAAAACTGTTTTTT. The rearrangement joins TRBV4-1 to TRBJ1-4; the D gene is possibly TRBD1 (6 bases). The CDR3 is 15 residues long. The V and J ends lost 3 bases and 3 bases respectively, with 11 bases between them. Germline V lookup: CDR1 MGHRA, CDR2 YSYEKL.

The CDR3 reads CASSNYSGLQPQHF. The CDR3, as DNA: TGTGCCAGTAGTAACTACTCCGGCCTTCAGCCCCAGCATTTT. The rearrangement links TRBV19 to TRBJ1-5; D is uncertain. V gave up 4 bases and J gave up 6 bases, with 13 bases separating them. Germline lookup yields CDR1 LNHDA and CDR2 SQIVND (reference sequence). The CDR3 has 14 amino acids.

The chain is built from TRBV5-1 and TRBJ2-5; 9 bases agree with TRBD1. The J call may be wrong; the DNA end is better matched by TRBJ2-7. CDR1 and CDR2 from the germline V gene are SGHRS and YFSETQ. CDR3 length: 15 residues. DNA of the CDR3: TGCGCCAGCAGCTCCGGACAGGGGTTCTCCTACGAGCAGTACTTC. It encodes CASSSGQGFSYEQYF.

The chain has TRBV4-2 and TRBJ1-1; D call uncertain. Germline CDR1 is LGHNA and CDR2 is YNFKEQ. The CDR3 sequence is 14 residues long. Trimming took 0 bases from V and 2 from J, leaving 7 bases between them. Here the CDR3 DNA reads TGTGCCAGCAGCCAAGATGGGGAAAACACTGAAGCTTTCTTT. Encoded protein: CASSQDGENTEAFF.

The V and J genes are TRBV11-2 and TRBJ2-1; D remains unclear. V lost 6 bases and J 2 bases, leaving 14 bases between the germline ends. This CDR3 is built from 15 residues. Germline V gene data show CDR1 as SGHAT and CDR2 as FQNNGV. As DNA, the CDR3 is TGTGCCAGCAGGAATTTCTATCAAACCTACAATGAGCAGTTCTTC. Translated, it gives CASRNFYQTYNEQFF.